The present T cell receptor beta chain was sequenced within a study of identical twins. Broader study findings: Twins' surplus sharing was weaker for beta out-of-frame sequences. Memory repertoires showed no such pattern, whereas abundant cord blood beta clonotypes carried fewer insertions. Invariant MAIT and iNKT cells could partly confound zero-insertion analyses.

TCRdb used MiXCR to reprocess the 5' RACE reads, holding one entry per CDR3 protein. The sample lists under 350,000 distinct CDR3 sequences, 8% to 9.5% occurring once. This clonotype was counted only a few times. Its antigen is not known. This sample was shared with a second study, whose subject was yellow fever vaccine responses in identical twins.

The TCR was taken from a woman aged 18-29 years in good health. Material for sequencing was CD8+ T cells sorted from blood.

The CDR3 DNA sequence: TGTGCCAGCAGCCTAGGCCCAGGAGGAAACACAGATACGCAGTATTTT. Its protein is CASSLGPGGNTDTQYF. The rearrangement uses TRBV5-5 and TRBJ2-3; weak D call: TRBD2 (5 bases). The germline CDR1 and CDR2 sequences are SGHKS and YYEKEE (reference sequence). The CDR3 length is 16 residues. V dropped 4 bases and J dropped 2 bases, with 17 bases sitting between them.